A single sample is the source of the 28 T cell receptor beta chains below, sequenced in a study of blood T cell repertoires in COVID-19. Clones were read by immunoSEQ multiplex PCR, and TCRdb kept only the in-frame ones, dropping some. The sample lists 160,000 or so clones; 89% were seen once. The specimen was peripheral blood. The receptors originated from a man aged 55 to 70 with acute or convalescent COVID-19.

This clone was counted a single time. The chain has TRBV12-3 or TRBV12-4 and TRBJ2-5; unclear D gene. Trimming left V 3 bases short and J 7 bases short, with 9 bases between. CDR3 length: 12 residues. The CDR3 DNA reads TGTGCCAGCAGTTTCCCCCCGGGGACCCAGTACTTC. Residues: CASSFPPGTQYF.

CDR3 region: CASGRGGNNEQFF. CDR3 in DNA: TGCGCCAGCGGGCGCGGGGGGAATAATGAGCAGTTCTTC. The chain links TRBV5-1 to TRBJ2-1; the match to TRBD2 covers 8 bases. Germline V gives CDR1 SGHRS, CDR2 YFSETQ. Losses at the gene ends were 7 bases for V and 7 bases for J; bases not matched to a gene: 7. CDR3 length: 13 residues.

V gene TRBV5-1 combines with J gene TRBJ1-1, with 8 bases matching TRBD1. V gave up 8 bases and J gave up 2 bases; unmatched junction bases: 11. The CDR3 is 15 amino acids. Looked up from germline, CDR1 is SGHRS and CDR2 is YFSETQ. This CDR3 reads CASQGATRSNTEAFF. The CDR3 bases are TGCGCCAGTCAGGGGGCGACGAGGTCAAACACTGAAGCTTTCTTT.

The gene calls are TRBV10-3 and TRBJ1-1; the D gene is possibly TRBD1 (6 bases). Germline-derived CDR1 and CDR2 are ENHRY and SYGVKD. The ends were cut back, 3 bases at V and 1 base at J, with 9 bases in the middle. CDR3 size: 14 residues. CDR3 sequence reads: CAISDPGENTEAFF. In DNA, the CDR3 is TGTGCCATCAGTGACCCAGGGGAGAACACTGAAGCTTTCTTT.

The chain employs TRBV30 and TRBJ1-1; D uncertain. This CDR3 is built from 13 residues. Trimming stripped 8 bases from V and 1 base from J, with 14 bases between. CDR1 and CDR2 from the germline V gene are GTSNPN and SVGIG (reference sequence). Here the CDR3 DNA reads TGTGCCCTCACGAGGGCGGCGAACACTGAAGCTTTCTTT. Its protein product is CALTRAANTEAFF.

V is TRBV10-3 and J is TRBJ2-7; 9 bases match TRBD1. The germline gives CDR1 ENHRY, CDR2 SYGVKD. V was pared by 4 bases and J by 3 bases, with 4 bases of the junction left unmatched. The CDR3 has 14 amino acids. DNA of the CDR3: TGTGCCATCAGTGCCCCGGGACAGGGCTACGAGCAGTACTTC. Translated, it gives CAISAPGQGYEQYF.

CDR3 region: CASSFDSNYGYTF. The CDR3 DNA follows: TGTGCCAGCAGTTTCGACAGTAACTATGGCTACACCTTC. The J gene is TRBJ1-2, the V gene TRBV6-2 or TRBV6-3, with a weak D call TRBD1 (5 bases). V was trimmed by 4 bases and J by 1 base, leaving 7 bases between them. The CDR3 has 13 amino acids. Germline V gene data show CDR1 as MNHEY and CDR2 as SVGEGT.

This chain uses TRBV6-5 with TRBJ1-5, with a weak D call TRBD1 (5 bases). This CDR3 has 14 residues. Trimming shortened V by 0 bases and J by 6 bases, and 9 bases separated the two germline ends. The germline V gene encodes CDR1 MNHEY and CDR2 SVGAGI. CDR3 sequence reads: CASSYSRGFQPQHF. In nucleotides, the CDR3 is TGTGCCAGCAGTTACTCCCGGGGGTTTCAGCCCCAGCATTTT.

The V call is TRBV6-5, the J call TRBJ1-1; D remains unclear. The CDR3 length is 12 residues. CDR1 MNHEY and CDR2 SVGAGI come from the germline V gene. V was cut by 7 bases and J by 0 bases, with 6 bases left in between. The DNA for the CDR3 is TGTGCCAGCATCCTATTGAACACTGAAGCTTTCTTT. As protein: CASILLNTEAFF.

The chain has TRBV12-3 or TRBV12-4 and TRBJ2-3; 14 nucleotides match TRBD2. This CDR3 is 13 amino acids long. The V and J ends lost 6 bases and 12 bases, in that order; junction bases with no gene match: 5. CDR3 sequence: CASRGTSGGSQYF. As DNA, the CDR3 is TGTGCCAGCAGAGGGACTAGCGGGGGTTCACAGTATTTT.

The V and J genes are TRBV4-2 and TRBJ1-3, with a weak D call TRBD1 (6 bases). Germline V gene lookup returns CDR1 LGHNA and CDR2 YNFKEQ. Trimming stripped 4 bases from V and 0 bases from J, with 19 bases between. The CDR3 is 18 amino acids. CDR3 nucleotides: TGTGCCAGCAGCCGGACAGTGCAACTCCCCAACTCTGGAAACACCATATATTTT. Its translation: CASSRTVQLPNSGNTIYF.

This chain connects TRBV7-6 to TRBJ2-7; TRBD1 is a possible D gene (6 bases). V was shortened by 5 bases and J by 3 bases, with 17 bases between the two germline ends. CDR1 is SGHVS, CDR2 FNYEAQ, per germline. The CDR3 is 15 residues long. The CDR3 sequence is CASSLSTGRFYEQYF. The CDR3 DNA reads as TGTGCCAGCAGCCTTTCAACAGGGCGGTTCTACGAGCAGTACTTC.

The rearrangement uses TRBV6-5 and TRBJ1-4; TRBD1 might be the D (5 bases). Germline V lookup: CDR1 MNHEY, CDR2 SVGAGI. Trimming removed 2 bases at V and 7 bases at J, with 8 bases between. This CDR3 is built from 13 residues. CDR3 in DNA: TGTGCCAGCAGTTACAACCAGGGTGAAAAACTGTTTTTT. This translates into CASSYNQGEKLFF.

Written as DNA, the CDR3 is TGTGCCACCACTATGAACACTGAAGCTTTCTTT. Its translation: CATTMNTEAFF. This chain uses TRBV15 with TRBJ1-1; D gene ambiguous. The CDR3 runs 11 residues. Trimming took 7 bases from V and 0 from J, leaving 3 bases between them. The V gene's germline CDR1 is LNHNV and CDR2 YYDKDF (reference sequence).

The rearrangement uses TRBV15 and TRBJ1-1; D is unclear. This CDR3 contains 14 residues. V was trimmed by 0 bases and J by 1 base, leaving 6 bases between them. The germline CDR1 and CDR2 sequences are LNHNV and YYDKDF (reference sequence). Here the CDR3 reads CATSRERWNTEAFF. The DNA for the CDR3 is TGTGCCACCAGCAGAGAGAGGTGGAACACTGAAGCTTTCTTT.

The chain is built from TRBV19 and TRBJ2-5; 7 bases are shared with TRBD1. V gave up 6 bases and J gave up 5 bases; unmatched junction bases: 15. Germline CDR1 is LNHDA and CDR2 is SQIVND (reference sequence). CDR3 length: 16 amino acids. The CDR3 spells CASSLNRGGVGETQYF. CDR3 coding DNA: TGTGCCAGTAGCCTAAACAGGGGTGGGGTAGGGGAGACCCAGTACTTC.

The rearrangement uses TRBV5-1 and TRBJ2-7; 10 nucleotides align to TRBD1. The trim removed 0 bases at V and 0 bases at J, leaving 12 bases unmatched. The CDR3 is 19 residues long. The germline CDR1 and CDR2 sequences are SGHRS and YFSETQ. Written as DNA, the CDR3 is TGCGCCAGCAGCTTGGAACGGGACAGGGGACTTATCGACTCCTACGAGCAGTACTTC. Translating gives CASSLERDRGLIDSYEQYF.

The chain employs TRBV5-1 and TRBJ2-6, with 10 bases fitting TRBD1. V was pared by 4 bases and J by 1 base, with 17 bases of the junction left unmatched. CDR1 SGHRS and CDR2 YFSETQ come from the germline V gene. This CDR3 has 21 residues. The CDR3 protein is CASSPIRAGTGVESGANVLTF. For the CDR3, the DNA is TGCGCCAGCAGCCCCATTCGGGCTGGGACAGGGGTAGAATCTGGGGCCAACGTCCTGACTTTC.

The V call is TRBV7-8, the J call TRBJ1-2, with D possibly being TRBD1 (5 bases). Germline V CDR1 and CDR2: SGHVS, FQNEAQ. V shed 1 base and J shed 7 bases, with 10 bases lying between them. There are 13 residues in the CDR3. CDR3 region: CASSLVGDGGYTF. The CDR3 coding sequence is TGTGCCAGCAGCTTAGTAGGGGATGGTGGCTACACCTTC.

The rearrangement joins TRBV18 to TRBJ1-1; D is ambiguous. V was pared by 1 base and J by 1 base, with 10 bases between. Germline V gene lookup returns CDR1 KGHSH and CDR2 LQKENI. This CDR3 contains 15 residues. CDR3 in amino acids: CASSPRTGANTEAFF. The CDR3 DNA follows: TGTGCCAGCTCACCACGTACGGGAGCGAACACTGAAGCTTTCTTT.

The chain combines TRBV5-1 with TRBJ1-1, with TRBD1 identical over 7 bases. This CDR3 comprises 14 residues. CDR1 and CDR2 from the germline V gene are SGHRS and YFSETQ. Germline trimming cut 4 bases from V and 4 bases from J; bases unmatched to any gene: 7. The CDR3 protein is CASSPQGKGTEAFF. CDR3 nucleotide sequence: TGCGCCAGCAGCCCACAGGGGAAGGGCACTGAAGCTTTCTTT.

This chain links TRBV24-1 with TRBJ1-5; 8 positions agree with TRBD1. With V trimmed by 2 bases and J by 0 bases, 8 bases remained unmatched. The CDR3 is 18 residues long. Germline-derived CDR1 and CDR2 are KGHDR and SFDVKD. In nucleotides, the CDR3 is TGTGCCACCAGTGATTCCAGACAGGGGCCACTTAGCAATCAGCCCCAGCATTTT. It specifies CATSDSRQGPLSNQPQHF.

In DNA form, the CDR3 reads TGCAGTGCTAGTGCGCAGGGGGCCGGTGGCTACACCTTC. It yields the protein CSASAQGAGGYTF. The chain employs TRBV20-1 and TRBJ1-2, with 8 bases lining up with TRBD1. CDR3 length: 13 amino acids. From germline, CDR1 is DFQATT and CDR2 SNEGSKA (reference sequence). V lost 3 bases and J lost 7; bases outside the gene matches: 7.

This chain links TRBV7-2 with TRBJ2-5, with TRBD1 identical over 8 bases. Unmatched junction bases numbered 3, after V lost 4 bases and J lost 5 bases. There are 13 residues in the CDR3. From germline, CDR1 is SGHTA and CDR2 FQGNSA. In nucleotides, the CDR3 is TGTGCCAGCAGCTCCGGACAGGGCGAGACCCAGTACTTC. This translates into CASSSGQGETQYF.

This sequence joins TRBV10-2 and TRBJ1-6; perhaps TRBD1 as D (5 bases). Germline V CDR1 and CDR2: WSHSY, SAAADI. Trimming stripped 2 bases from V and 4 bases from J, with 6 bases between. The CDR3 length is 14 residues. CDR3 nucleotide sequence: TGCGCCAGCAGTGAGACAGGTTATAATTCACCCCTCCACTTT. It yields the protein CASSETGYNSPLHF.

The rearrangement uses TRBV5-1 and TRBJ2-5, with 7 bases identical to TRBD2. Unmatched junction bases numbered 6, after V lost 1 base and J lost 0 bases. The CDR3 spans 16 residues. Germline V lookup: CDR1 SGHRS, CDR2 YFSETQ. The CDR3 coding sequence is TGCGCCAGCAGCTTGTGGGGTCTAGCGGACCAAGAGACCCAGTACTTC. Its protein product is CASSLWGLADQETQYF.

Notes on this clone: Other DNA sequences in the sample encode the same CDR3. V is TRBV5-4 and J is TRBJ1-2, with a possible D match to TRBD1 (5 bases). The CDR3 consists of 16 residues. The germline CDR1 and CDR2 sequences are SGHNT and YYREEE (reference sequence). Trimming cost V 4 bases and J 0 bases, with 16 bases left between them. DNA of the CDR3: TGTGCCAGCAGCCCCGCCGGGGGGAGAGCTAACTATGGCTACACCTTC. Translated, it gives CASSPAGGRANYGYTF.

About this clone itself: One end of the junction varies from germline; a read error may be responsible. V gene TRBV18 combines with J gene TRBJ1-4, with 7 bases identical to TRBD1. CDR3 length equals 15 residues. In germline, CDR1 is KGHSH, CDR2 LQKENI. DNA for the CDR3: TGTGCCAGCTTACCAACAGGGGCAACTAATGAAAAACTGTTTTTT. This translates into CASLPTGATNEKLFF.